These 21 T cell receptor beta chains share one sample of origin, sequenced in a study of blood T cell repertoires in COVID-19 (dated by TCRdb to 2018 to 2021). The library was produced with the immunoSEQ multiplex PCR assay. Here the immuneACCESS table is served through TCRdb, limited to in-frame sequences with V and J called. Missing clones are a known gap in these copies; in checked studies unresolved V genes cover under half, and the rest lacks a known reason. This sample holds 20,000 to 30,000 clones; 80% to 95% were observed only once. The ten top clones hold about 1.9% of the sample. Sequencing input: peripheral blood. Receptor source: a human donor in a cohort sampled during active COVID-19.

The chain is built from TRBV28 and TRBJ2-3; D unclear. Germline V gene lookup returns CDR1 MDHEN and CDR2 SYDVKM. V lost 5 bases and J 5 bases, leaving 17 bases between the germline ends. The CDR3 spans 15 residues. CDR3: CASSPLFLAGDTQYF. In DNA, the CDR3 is TGTGCCAGCAGTCCCTTGTTTTTGGCAGGAGATACGCAGTATTTT. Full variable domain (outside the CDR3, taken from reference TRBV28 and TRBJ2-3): DVKVTQSSRYLVKRTGEKVFLECVQDMDHENMFWYRQDPGLGLRLIYFSYDVKMKEKGDIPEGYSVSREKKERFSLILESASTNQTSMYLCASSPLFLAGDTQYFGPGTRLTVL.

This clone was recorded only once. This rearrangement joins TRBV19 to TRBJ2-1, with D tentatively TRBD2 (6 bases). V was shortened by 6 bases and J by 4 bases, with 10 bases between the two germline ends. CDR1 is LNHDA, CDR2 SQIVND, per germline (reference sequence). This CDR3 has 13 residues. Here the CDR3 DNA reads TGTGCCAGTAGAAATCTAGCGTACAATGAGCAGTTCTTC. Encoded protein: CASRNLAYNEQFF.

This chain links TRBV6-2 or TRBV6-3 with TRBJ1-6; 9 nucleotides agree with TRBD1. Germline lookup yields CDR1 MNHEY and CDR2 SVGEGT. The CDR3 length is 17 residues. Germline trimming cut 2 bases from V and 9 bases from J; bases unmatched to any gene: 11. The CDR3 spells CASSYTGDRASGSPLHF. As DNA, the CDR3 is TGTGCCAGCAGTTACACCGGGGACAGGGCTTCGGGTTCACCCCTCCACTTT.

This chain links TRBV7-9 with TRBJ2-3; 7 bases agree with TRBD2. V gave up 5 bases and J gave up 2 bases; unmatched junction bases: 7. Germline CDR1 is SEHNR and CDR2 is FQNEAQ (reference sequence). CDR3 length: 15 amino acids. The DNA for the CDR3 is TGTGCCAGCAGCCGTAATAGCGGGTCCACAGATACGCAGTATTTT. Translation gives CASSRNSGSTDTQYF.

The CDR3 DNA is TGTGCCAGCAGTCCTAGCGGGGGGCCCTACAATGAGCAGTTCTTC. It codes for CASSPSGGPYNEQFF. The chain couples TRBV28 to TRBJ2-1; 11 bases align to TRBD2. The germline gives CDR1 MDHEN, CDR2 SYDVKM. The CDR3 covers 15 residues. Losses at the gene ends were 5 bases for V and 2 bases for J; bases not matched to a gene: 2.

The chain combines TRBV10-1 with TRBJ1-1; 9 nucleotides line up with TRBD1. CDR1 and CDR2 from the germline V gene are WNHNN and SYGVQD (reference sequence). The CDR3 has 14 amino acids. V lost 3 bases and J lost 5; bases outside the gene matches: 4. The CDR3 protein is CASSDTGGLTEAFF. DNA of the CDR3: TGCGCCAGCAGTGATACAGGGGGCCTAACTGAAGCTTTCTTT.

CDR3 in amino acids: CASSWGGRSYEQYF. DNA for the CDR3: TGTGCCAGCAGTTGGGGGGGCCGATCCTACGAGCAGTACTTC. The chain links TRBV6-2 or TRBV6-3 to TRBJ2-7; tentative D call: TRBD2 (7 bases). Trimming left V 4 bases short and J 1 base short, with 11 bases between. Germline-derived CDR1 and CDR2 are MNHEY and SVGEGT. CDR3 size: 14 residues.

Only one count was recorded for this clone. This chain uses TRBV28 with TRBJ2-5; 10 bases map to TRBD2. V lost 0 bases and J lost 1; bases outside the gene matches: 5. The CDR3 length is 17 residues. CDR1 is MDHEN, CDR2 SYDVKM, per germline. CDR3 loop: CASSLWASGGTQETQYF. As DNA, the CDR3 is TGTGCCAGCAGTTTATGGGCTAGCGGGGGCACCCAAGAGACCCAGTACTTC. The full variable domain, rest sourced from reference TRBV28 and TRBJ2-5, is DVKVTQSSRYLVKRTGEKVFLECVQDMDHENMFWYRQDPGLGLRLIYFSYDVKMKEKGDIPEGYSVSREKKERFSLILESASTNQTSMYLCASSLWASGGTQETQYFGPGTRLLVL.

The CDR3 region is CASSSPDSRNSPLHF. The CDR3 DNA reads as TGTGCCAGCAGTTCCCCGGACAGCAGGAATTCACCCCTCCACTTT. The genes are TRBV27 and TRBJ1-6; D perhaps matches TRBD1 (6 bases). This CDR3 comprises 15 residues. The V gene lost 4 bases and the J gene lost 7 bases, with 14 bases spanning the gap. CDR1 and CDR2 (germline): MNHEY, SMNVEV (reference sequence).

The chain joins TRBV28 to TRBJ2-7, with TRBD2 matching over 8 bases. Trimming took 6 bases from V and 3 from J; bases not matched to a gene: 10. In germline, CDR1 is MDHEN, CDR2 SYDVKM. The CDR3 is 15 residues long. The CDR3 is CASSNEAGEGYEQYF. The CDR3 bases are TGTGCCAGCAGCAATGAAGCGGGGGAGGGCTACGAGCAGTACTTC.

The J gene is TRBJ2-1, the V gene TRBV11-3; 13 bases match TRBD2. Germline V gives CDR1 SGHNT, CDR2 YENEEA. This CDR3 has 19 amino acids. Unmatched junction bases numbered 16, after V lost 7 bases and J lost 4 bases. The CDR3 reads CASTRLAGGTMYGYNEQFF. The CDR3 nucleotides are TGTGCCAGCACCCGACTAGCGGGAGGAACGATGTACGGGTACAATGAGCAGTTCTTC.

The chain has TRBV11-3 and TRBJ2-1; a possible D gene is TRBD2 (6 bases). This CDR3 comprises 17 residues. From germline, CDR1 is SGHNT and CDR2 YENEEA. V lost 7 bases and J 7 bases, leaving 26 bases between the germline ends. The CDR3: CASTPLRPDYVGNEQFF. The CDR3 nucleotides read TGTGCCAGCACCCCCTTAAGACCGGACTATGTCGGGAATGAGCAGTTCTTC. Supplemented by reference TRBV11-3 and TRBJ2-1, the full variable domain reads EAGVVQSPRYKIIEKKQPVAFWCNPISGHNTLYWYLQNLGQGPELLIRYENEEAVDDSQLPKDRFSAERLKGVDSTLKIQPAELGDSAVYLCASTPLRPDYVGNEQFFGPGTRLTVL.

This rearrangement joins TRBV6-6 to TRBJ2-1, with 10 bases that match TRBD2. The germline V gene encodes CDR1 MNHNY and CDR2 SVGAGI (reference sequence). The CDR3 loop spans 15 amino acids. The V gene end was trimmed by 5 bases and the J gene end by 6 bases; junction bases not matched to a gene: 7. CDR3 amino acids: CASSGGGLALNEQFF. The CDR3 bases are TGTGCCAGCAGTGGAGGGGGACTAGCGCTCAATGAGCAGTTCTTC.

The CDR3 protein is CASRGAGGHTGELFF. The CDR3 region has the DNA TGTGCCAGCAGGGGGGCCGGGGGGCATACCGGGGAGCTGTTTTTT. V and J are TRBV11-3 and TRBJ2-2; D may be TRBD2 (7 bases). V was cut by 6 bases and J by 5 bases, with 16 bases left in between. CDR3 length: 15 amino acids. Looked up from germline, CDR1 is SGHNT and CDR2 is YENEEA.

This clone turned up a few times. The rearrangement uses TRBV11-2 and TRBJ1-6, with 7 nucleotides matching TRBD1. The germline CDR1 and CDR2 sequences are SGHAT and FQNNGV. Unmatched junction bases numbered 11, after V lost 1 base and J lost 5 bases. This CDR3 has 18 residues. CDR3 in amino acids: CASSLVPPWGQHNSPLHF. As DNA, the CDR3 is TGTGCCAGCAGCTTAGTCCCTCCATGGGGACAGCATAATTCACCCCTCCACTTT.

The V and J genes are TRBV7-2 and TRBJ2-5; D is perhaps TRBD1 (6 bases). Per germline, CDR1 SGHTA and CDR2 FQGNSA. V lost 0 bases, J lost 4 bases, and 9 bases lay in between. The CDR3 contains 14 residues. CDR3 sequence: CASSLAGGGETQYF. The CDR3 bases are TGTGCCAGCAGCTTAGCAGGGGGTGGAGAGACCCAGTACTTC.

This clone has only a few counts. The CDR3: CAWTSGRNTGELFF. The DNA of the CDR3 is TGTGCCTGGACTAGCGGGCGGAACACCGGGGAGCTGTTTTTT. The chain uses TRBV30 and TRBJ2-2, with 8 bases fitting TRBD2. CDR1 GTSNPN and CDR2 SVGIG come from the germline V gene (reference sequence). Germline trimming cut 4 bases from V and 1 base from J; bases unmatched to any gene: 2. The CDR3 runs 14 residues.

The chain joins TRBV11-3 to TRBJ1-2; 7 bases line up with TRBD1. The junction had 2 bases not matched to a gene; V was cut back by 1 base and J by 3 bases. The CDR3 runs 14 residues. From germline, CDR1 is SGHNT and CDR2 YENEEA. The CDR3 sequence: CASSLGRGDYGYTF. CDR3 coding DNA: TGTGCCAGCAGCTTAGGCAGGGGGGACTATGGCTACACCTTC.

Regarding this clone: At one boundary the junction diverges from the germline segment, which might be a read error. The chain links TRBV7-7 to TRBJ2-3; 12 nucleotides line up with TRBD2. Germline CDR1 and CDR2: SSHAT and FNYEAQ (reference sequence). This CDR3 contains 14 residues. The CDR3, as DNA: TGTGCTAGCAGTCTAGCGGGAGGGGCAGATACGCAGTATTTT. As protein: CASSLAGGADTQYF. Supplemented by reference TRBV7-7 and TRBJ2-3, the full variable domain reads GAGVSQSPRYKVTKRGQDVTLRCDPISSHATLYWYQQALGQGPEFLTYFNYEAQPDKSGLPSDRFSAERPEGSISTLTIQRTEQRDSAMYRCASSLAGGADTQYFGPGTRLTVL.

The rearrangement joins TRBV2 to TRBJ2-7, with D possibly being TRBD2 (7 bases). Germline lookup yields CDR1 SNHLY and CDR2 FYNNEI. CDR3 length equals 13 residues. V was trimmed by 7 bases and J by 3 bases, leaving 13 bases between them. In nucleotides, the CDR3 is TGTGCCAGCACCGCGGGGGCGCACTACGAGCAGTACTTC. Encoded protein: CASTAGAHYEQYF.

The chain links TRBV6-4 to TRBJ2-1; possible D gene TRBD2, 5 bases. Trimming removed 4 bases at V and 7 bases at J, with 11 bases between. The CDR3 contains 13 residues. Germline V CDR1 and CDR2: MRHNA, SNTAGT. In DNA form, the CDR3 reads TGTGCCAGCAGTGGGACTCCCACTAATGAGCAGTTCTTC. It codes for CASSGTPTNEQFF.